This entry is about one T cell receptor beta chain. Sequencing used immunoSEQ multiplex PCR; TCRdb keeps in-frame clones, though not all of them. The sample yields 50,000 to 65,000 clones, under 85% seen once. The record originates from a study of neoadjuvant anti-PD-1 for oral cavity cancer. Germline-derived CDR1 and CDR2 are WNHNN and SYGVQD (reference sequence). This CDR3 has 13 residues. The V end lost 8 bases, the J end lost 3 bases, and 13 bases lay between the germline ends. Cohort: HPV-negative, locally advanced oral cavity squamous cell carcinoma patients. V and J are TRBV10-1 and TRBJ1-2, with D possibly matching TRBD1 (5 bases). The sequenced sample was PBMCs, obtained before nivolumab (anti-PD-1) treatment. The TCR sequence derives from a person aged 35 to 85 with oral cavity squamous cell carcinoma. CDR3 sequence (DNA): TGCGCCAGCTCCCCAGGGAAGGACTATGGCTACACCTTC. This translates into CASSPGKDYGYTF.